Below are 24 T cell receptor beta chains sequenced from a single sample in a study of T cell clonality in common variable immunodeficiency. The protocol was immunoSEQ multiplex PCR, while the TCRdb copy is restricted to in-frame clones and leaves out a portion. The sample presents roughly 55,000 clones, none singletons. Material: peripheral blood mononuclear cells. Receptor source: a person between 18 and 69 years old in good health.

This clone has a count of ten or more. The CDR3 here is CASSQQNTEAFF. CDR3 DNA, as far as it was read: TGCGCCAGCAGTCAACAGAACACTGAA. The genes are TRBV5-1 and TRBJ1-1; D is unresolved. Read sequence stops 3 residues before the CDR3 end, and the germline J gene provides the missing end. The ends were cut back, 5 bases at V and 1 base at J, with 6 bases in the middle. The CDR3 runs to 12 residues. Germline-derived CDR1 and CDR2 are SGHRS and YFSETQ.

This clone has at least ten counts. The missing CDR3 end, 3 residues past where the read stops, is filled in from the germline J gene. The chain employs TRBV20-1 and TRBJ2-7, with D tentatively TRBD2 (6 bases). Germline values: CDR1 DFQATT, CDR2 SNEGSKA (reference sequence). Trimming took 3 bases from V and 2 from J, leaving 17 bases between them. The CDR3 contains 15 residues. CDR3 DNA, as far as it was read: TGCAGTGCTAGCACTCAACCGGGCGGGACCTACGAG. As protein: CSASTQPGGTYE. The whole CDR3 region reads CSASTQPGGTYEQYF.

The sample holds many counts of this clone. The sequenced fragment ends 3 residues before the CDR3 boundary, so the rest is inferred from the germline J gene. Other DNA sequences within the sample encode an identical CDR3. The rearrangement joins TRBV3-1 (or the pseudogene TRBV3-2) to TRBJ2-7, with 7 bases lining up with TRBD2. There are 14 residues in the CDR3. Losses at the gene ends were 3 bases for V and 1 base for J; bases not matched to a gene: 3. Germline V gene data show CDR1 as LGHDT and CDR2 as YNNKEL (reference sequence). CDR3 DNA (partial): TGTGCCAGCAGCCAGGCGGGAGCTTCCTACGAG. Amino acid sequence: CASSQAGASYE. The whole CDR3 protein reads CASSQAGASYEQYF.

This clone was detected many times. The sequenced fragment ends 3 residues before the CDR3 boundary, so the rest is inferred from the germline J gene. The J gene is TRBJ1-4, the V gene TRBV20-1; weak D call: TRBD1 (5 bases). This CDR3 is 14 amino acids long. Trimming took off 6 bases at V and 6 bases at J, with 17 bases between the two ends. Germline loops: CDR1 DFQATT, CDR2 SNEGSKA (reference sequence). CDR3 DNA, as far as it was read: TGCAGTGCAACGTCCTGGACATCCGATGAAAAA. Protein sequence: CSATSWTSDEK. The entire CDR3 protein is CSATSWTSDEKLFF.

This clone was found many times. The read stops 3 residues short of the end of the CDR3; the missing end is completed from the germline J gene. This chain connects TRBV4-2 to TRBJ1-2; maybe TRBD1 (6 bases). The CDR3 spans 15 residues. Trimming stripped 0 bases from V and 2 bases from J, with 10 bases between. The germline V gene has CDR1 LGHNA and CDR2 YNFKEQ. The CDR3 bases that were read are TGTGCCAGCAGCCAAGATCAGGGGACAAACTATGGC. It specifies CASSQDQGTNYG. The complete CDR3 reads CASSQDQGTNYGYTF.

This clone was counted ten times or more. The read stops 3 residues short of the end of the CDR3; the missing end is completed from the germline J gene. The chain employs TRBV5-1 and TRBJ2-3, with D perhaps TRBD1 (5 bases). In germline, CDR1 is SGHRS, CDR2 YFSETQ. The CDR3 length is 17 residues. V lost 0 bases and J 6 bases, leaving 20 bases between the germline ends. CDR3 residues: CASSLEGSIGDGDTQYF. The CDR3 DNA, read in part, is TGCGCCAGCAGCTTGGAGGGGTCCATTGGGGATGGGGATACG. Full variable domain (missing parts from reference TRBV5-1 and TRBJ2-3): KAGVTQTPRYLIKTRGQQVTLSCSPISGHRSVSWYQQTPGQGLQFLFEYFSETQRNKGNFPGRFSGRQFSNSRSEMNVSTLELGDSALYLCASSLEGSIGDGDTQYFGPGTRLTVL.

This clone was counted ten times or more. The read ends 3 residues shy of where the CDR3 ends; the end is completed using the germline J gene. This chain connects TRBV18 to TRBJ1-1; D might be TRBD1 (5 bases). The germline V gene has CDR1 KGHSH and CDR2 LQKENI. V was trimmed by 5 bases and J by 7 bases, leaving 14 bases between them. This CDR3 comprises 13 residues. The sequenced part of the CDR3 DNA is TGTGCCAGCTCAGCCAGGGTAGGCATTGAA. Its translation is CASSARVGIE. The complete CDR3 reads CASSARVGIEAFF.

This clone was counted many times. The read terminates 3 residues before the CDR3 end, so the remaining end is supplied by the germline J gene. This chain uses TRBV20-1 with TRBJ1-1, with 8 bases that match TRBD1. The CDR3 contains 17 residues. Germline CDR1 is DFQATT and CDR2 is SNEGSKA (reference sequence). With 1 base clipped from V and 6 bases from J, the junction kept 16 bases outside the gene matches. CDR3 DNA (partial): TGCAGTGCTAGAGTCCGGACAGGGTCCTTCATGGGGGCTGAA. Translated, it gives CSARVRTGSFMGAE. The CDR3 in its entirety is CSARVRTGSFMGAEAFF.

This clone was detected ten times or more. The sequenced part of the CDR3 DNA is TGCGCCAGCAGCAACCTAGCGGGAGTGAACACCGGGGAG. The encoded protein is CASSNLAGVNTGE. Given in full, the CDR3 is CASSNLAGVNTGELFF. The rearrangement joins TRBV5-1 to TRBJ2-2, with 10 bases that match TRBD2. With the read ending 3 residues before the CDR3 end, the germline J gene is used to fill in that end. From germline, CDR1 is SGHRS and CDR2 YFSETQ. This CDR3 has 16 amino acids. Unmatched junction bases numbered 4, after V lost 4 bases and J lost 1 base.

This clone has at least ten counts. The read gets to within 3 residues of the CDR3 end, and the germline J gene fills in the rest. V gene TRBV28 combines with J gene TRBJ1-1; D is unclear. The CDR3 sequence is 16 residues long. The V end was cut by 5 bases, the J end by 0 bases, with 16 bases between. Germline V gives CDR1 MDHEN, CDR2 SYDVKM. The sequenced CDR3 bases are TGTGCCAGCAGTCTCTTCGGGTCATACTTGAACACTGAA. As protein: CASSLFGSYLNTE. The whole CDR3 protein is CASSLFGSYLNTEAFF.

The sample holds many counts of this clone. The read finishes 3 residues shy of the CDR3 end, and the germline J gene is used to complete it. The chain uses TRBV2 and TRBJ2-5; D is unresolved. In germline, CDR1 is SNHLY, CDR2 FYNNEI. Trimming pared 3 bases from V and 4 bases from J, leaving 15 bases between. This CDR3 is built from 15 residues. CDR3 protein: CASSEPPDGRETQYF. The covered CDR3 bases are TGTGCCAGCAGTGAGCCCCCAGATGGGCGAGAGACC.

This clone was found many times. The missing CDR3 end, 3 residues past where the read stops, is filled in from the germline J gene. V usage is TRBV7-9 and J usage is TRBJ2-1, with 10 positions matching TRBD2. V dropped 4 bases and J dropped 1; count of bases not matched to a gene: 1. This CDR3 has 15 amino acids. Germline V gene lookup returns CDR1 SEHNR and CDR2 FQNEAQ (reference sequence). The covered CDR3 bases are TGTGCCAGCAGCTGGACTAGCGGATCCTACAATGAG. It codes for CASSWTSGSYNE. The whole CDR3 sequence reads CASSWTSGSYNEQFF.

This clone was seen many times. The sequenced fragment ends 3 residues before the CDR3 boundary, so the rest is inferred from the germline J gene. This chain links TRBV20-1 with TRBJ1-2, with 7 bases that match TRBD1. The CDR3 covers 15 residues. Trimming removed 1 base from V and 4 bases from J; junction bases left unmatched: 9. In germline, CDR1 is DFQATT, CDR2 SNEGSKA (reference sequence). CDR3 DNA, as far as it was read: TGCAGTGCTAGAGGCGCGACAGGGTCGGCCTATGGC. Amino acid sequence: CSARGATGSAYG. The complete CDR3 sequence is CSARGATGSAYGYTF.

This clone came up many times. The CDR3 is cut off 3 residues early in the read; its end comes from the germline J gene. The chain combines TRBV19 with TRBJ1-1; D remains unclear. CDR3 size: 16 residues. V lost 4 bases, J lost 1 base, and 16 bases lay in between. Per the germline V gene, CDR1 is LNHDA and CDR2 is SQIVND (reference sequence). The CDR3 loop reads CASSNLAGFGNTEAFF. The covered CDR3 bases are TGTGCCAGTAGTAACCTGGCCGGGTTCGGGAACACTGAA.

Regarding this clone: The CDR3 goes on 3 residues after the read ends, and that part is filled in from the germline J gene. The chain has TRBV18 and TRBJ2-5, with D unresolved. This CDR3 contains 11 residues. The V gene's germline CDR1 is KGHSH and CDR2 LQKENI. V lost 6 bases, J lost 2 bases, and 4 bases lay in between. CDR3 DNA (partial): TGTGCCAGCTCTCCTCAAGAGACC. Protein product: CASSPQET. The whole CDR3 protein is CASSPQETQYF.

This clone was counted many times. The read terminates 3 residues before the CDR3 end, so the remaining end is supplied by the germline J gene. This chain uses TRBV18 with TRBJ2-2, with D hard to call. Germline V gene sequence: CDR1 KGHSH, CDR2 LQKENI. V lost 1 base and J lost 8, with 5 bases in between. The CDR3 spans 12 residues. The DNA read from the CDR3 is TGTGCCAGCTCACCACTGACTGGGGAG. This gives the protein CASSPLTGE. The entire CDR3 protein is CASSPLTGELFF.

This clone was seen many times. Read sequence stops 3 residues before the CDR3 end, and the germline J gene provides the missing end. This rearrangement joins TRBV7-3 to TRBJ2-1, with D possibly TRBD1 on 6 matching bases. This CDR3 region has 12 residues. Trimming took 3 bases from V and 8 from J, leaving 8 bases between them. Germline CDR1 reads SGHTA; CDR2 reads FQGTGA. The part of the CDR3 DNA that was read is TGTGCCAGCAGCTTTACAGGGCATGAG. This encodes CASSFTGHE. The entire CDR3 protein is CASSFTGHEQFF.

This clone occurred many times. Incomplete CDR3 DNA: TGCGCCAGCAGCTCAGAGATCACAGATACG. It encodes CASSSEITDT. The whole CDR3 sequence reads CASSSEITDTQYF. This chain connects TRBV5-1 to TRBJ2-3; D uncertain. The CDR3 is cut off 3 residues early in the read; its end comes from the germline J gene. CDR3 length: 13 residues. V lost 3 bases to trimming and J lost 2 bases, with 7 bases between them. CDR1 is SGHRS and CDR2 is YFSETQ in the germline V gene.

This clone was detected many times. The CDR3 end lies 3 residues beyond the end of the read and is filled in from the germline J gene. V and J are TRBV5-1 and TRBJ2-7, with 11 bases fitting TRBD2. With 0 bases clipped from V and 4 bases from J, the junction kept 9 bases outside the gene matches. There are 17 residues in the CDR3. CDR1 and CDR2 from the germline V gene are SGHRS and YFSETQ. CDR3 amino acids: CASSLGLAGGTGYEQYF. CDR3 DNA, as far as it was read: TGCGCCAGCAGCTTGGGGCTAGCGGGAGGAACCGGGTACGAG. The variable domain in full, with the rest retrieved from reference TRBV5-1 and TRBJ2-7, is KAGVTQTPRYLIKTRGQQVTLSCSPISGHRSVSWYQQTPGQGLQFLFEYFSETQRNKGNFPGRFSGRQFSNSRSEMNVSTLELGDSALYLCASSLGLAGGTGYEQYFGPGTRLTVT.

This clone appeared many times. The sequence runs out 3 residues before the end of the CDR3; the remainder is reconstructed from the germline J gene. V usage is TRBV27 and J usage is TRBJ2-3; 13 bases fit TRBD2. The trim removed 6 bases at V and 5 bases at J, leaving 5 bases unmatched. From germline, CDR1 is MNHEY and CDR2 SMNVEV (reference sequence). This CDR3 contains 15 residues. The CDR3 DNA, read in part, is TGTGCCAGCAGCTTGGGACTAGCGGGGATAGATACG. Translated, it gives CASSLGLAGIDT. The CDR3 in its entirety is CASSLGLAGIDTQYF.

This clone was detected ten times or more. The read falls 3 residues short of the CDR3 end, and the missing part is taken from the germline J gene. The rearrangement links TRBV2 to TRBJ2-1, with 8 bases lining up with TRBD1. V shed 7 bases and J 1 base; nucleotides not matched to a gene: 6. From germline, CDR1 is SNHLY and CDR2 FYNNEI. There are 15 residues in the CDR3. The sequenced part of the CDR3 DNA is TGTGCCAGCACCTCGAACAGGGGGTCCTACAATGAG. Translation: CASTSNRGSYNE. The whole CDR3 sequence reads CASTSNRGSYNEQFF. The whole variable domain, filled in from reference TRBV2 and TRBJ2-1, reads EPEVTQTPSHQVTQMGQEVILRCVPISNHLYFYWYRQILGQKVEFLVSFYNNEISEKSEIFDDQFSVERPDGSNFTLKIRSTKLEDSAMYFCASTSNRGSYNEQFFGPGTRLTVL.

This clone was recorded many times. The read is 3 residues too short to cover the CDR3 end, so that end is filled in from the germline J gene. J is TRBJ2-5 and V is TRBV7-9, with 8 bases lining up with TRBD2. This CDR3 is built from 15 residues. Germline assignment: CDR1 SEHNR and CDR2 FQNEAQ (reference sequence). Trimming at V came to 3 bases and at J to 5 bases, leaving 8 bases not matched to a gene. CDR3 in amino acids: CASSFGIAGRETQYF. CDR3 bases read: TGTGCCAGCAGCTTTGGGATAGCGGGACGGGAGACC. Full variable domain (remainder filled in from reference TRBV7-9 and TRBJ2-5): DTGVSQNPRHKITKRGQNVTFRCDPISEHNRLYWYRQTLGQGPEFLTYFQNEAQLEKSRLLSDRFSAERPKGSFSTLEIQRTEQGDSAMYLCASSFGIAGRETQYFGPGTRLLVL.

Details on this clone: The read ends 3 residues shy of where the CDR3 ends; the end is completed using the germline J gene. The chain recombines TRBV4-2 with TRBJ2-7, with a tentative D call TRBD2 (6 bases). This CDR3 has 17 amino acids. Germline CDR1 and CDR2: LGHNA and YNFKEQ. V gave up 0 bases and J gave up 0 bases, with 15 bases separating them. The CDR3 sequence is CASSQEGVAGSSYEQYF. The part of the CDR3 DNA that was read is TGTGCCAGCAGCCAAGAGGGCGTCGCGGGGAGCTCCTACGAG.

At least ten counts were recorded for this clone. Read coverage stops 3 residues before the CDR3 terminus; the germline J gene supplies the remainder. The chain carries TRBV30 and TRBJ2-3, with 7 bases lining up with TRBD2. This CDR3 is 14 amino acids long. Germline V gene lookup returns CDR1 GTSNPN and CDR2 SVGIG (reference sequence). Trimming took 4 bases from V and 0 from J; bases not matched to a gene: 4. CDR3: CAWMAGLSTDTQYF. The part of the CDR3 DNA that was read is TGTGCCTGGATGGCGGGACTAAGCACAGATACG.